This T cell receptor (beta chain) was identified during a study of cytomegalovirus exposure and HLA in healthy donors (dated by TCRdb to the late 2010s). With respect to the entire study: In an earlier analysis of 450 to 750 of the donors, 276 Gb of sequence data and 90 million to 120 million unique TCR beta sequences from about 179 million T cells were reported. An early release that covered around 590 HLA-typed donors contained approximately 300 gigabases of sequencing data and tens of millions of unique TCR sequences. Of the roughly 400 genotyped donors, less than 85% were placed in the genetic ancestry cluster associated with self-reported Caucasian donors. The study aimed to test whether cataloging public T cell receptors could reveal signatures of past pathogen exposure. Using immunosequencing, the study profiled T cell repertoires from about 620 subjects and related those repertoires to cytomegalovirus serostatus. Besides the first cohort of 550 to 750 subjects, a separate validation cohort made up of around 120 different subjects was used. High-throughput TCR immunosequencing, statistical association of individual TCRs with disease status, and machine learning were combined to predict cytomegalovirus infection status. To study patterns of TCR occurrence, a later analysis re-analyzed previously published TCR beta repertoires from under 750 donors and added high-resolution HLA genotyping. Rather than using new phenotypic data, the later analysis identified candidate immune exposures from TCR beta sequences and from how often those sequences occurred across donors. An earlier analysis of approximately 500 of the donors applied high-throughput TCR beta sequencing to assess whether each TCR beta V gene segment acted as functional or pseudogenic. Donor age, sex, ethnicity and CMV serostatus were compiled together with the repertoire data. A later genetic analysis used genome-wide SNP genotypes for about three fifths of the 666 donors, treating that subset as a discovery cohort. All discovery cohort repertoires had been generated on a single sequencing platform. HLA typing covered class I and class II loci at four-digit resolution. Typing coverage differed by locus: A, B, C, DRB1 and DQB1 were typed in roughly 620-640 donors, DQA1 in about 560, DPA1 in around 610, and DPB1 in 472. Roughly 5 DR-DQ haplotypes were handled as single units for association and clustering because linkage in the cohort was strong. Among roughly 400 genotyped donors of the cohort, an average of roughly 230,000 unique TCR beta nucleotide sequences was sequenced per donor, of which approximately 19% were non-productive. Broad study findings and their caveats: Because the 87-base-pair reads could not distinguish some IMGT-functional V segments, including TRBV6-2 and TRBV6-3, those segments were excluded. Cytomegalovirus status was reported to be diagnosed by the classifier with high specificity and sensitivity in both the original and validation cohorts. The authors suggested that the approach could potentially be generalized to other disease states and immunological phenotypes. Three of the identified cytomegalovirus-associated TCR beta chains were confirmed in vitro to be specific for cytomegalovirus antigens. A further reported finding was that TCR beta sequences accurately predicted the HLA-A and HLA-B alleles for most subjects in the first cohort. When HLA alleles, especially DR and DQ, strongly co-occurred, attributing TCR associations to individual alleles was difficult. In a later analysis, HLA-associated TCR beta chains showed more clonal expansion and lower generation probabilities than non-associated chains that were equally common. A total of 164 TCR beta chains were listed by the study as associated with cytomegalovirus. In a later analysis, TCR association rates were found to vary across HLA loci, with the most associated TCRs seen for DRB1 alleles and the fewest for HLA-C alleles. Most CMV-associated TCR beta chains appeared to be HLA-restricted in a later analysis, and the HLA associations seemed to be driven largely by CMV exposure. Because some donors lacked HLA typing at each locus, the association tests relied only on the typed subset. Only TCR beta chains were sequenced in this cohort, and the absence of alpha or paired-chain data limited detectable features. The sequencing pipeline was judged likely to have produced a cluster of highly shared sequence variants as a technical artifact. Specific HLA alleles were associated with about 17,000 TCR beta sequences at a false discovery rate of 0.05 in a later analysis. Across donors, most TCR sequences were observed very rarely, whereas some public TCRs were present in many individuals. In an earlier analysis of 500 to 650 of the donors, most TCR beta V segments appeared in productive rearrangements about 90% or about 30% of the time, broadly matching IMGT annotations. A later genetic analysis associated a missense DCLRE1C variant with V-gene and J-gene trimming of TCR beta chains, and an independent cohort replicated the association. A later analysis reported that several top co-occurrence clusters appeared linked to parvovirus B19, influenza, CMV and Epstein-Barr virus. Because counts were too low, seventeen rarely observed V segments, including chromosome 9 orphons, were excluded from the earlier analysis of 587 of the donors. A later genetic analysis reported fewer N-insertions in productive TCRs among donors in an Asian-associated ancestry cluster than the approximately 700-donor mean. CMV serostatus was the only immune exposure information available for the cohort. Linkage disequilibrium might explain the correlated functional status among segregating V segments, but an unknown experimental factor could not be ruled out. Presence/absence analyses assumed roughly uniform sequencing depth across donors, an assumption that may not hold.

The cohort comprised hundreds of healthy bone marrow donors. At the time of sampling, every cohort member was nominally healthy, though immune exposures that went unrecorded were likely present. The donor was CMV seronegative and belonged to the group of 350 to 400 seronegative cohort members. A peripheral blood sample was provided by each donor, and peripheral blood mononuclear cells were used for TCR beta sequencing. The Qiagen DNeasy Blood Extraction Kit was used to extract genomic DNA from the blood cell samples. In the germline V gene (reference sequence), CDR1 corresponds to LNHNV and CDR2 to YYDKDF. The CDR3, from cysteine to phenylalanine, totals 16 residues. The entry retains the CDR3 DNA only, 48 bases that are in frame from base 1. V ends up 4 bases short and J 5 bases short, with an unmatched junction base count of 9. Libraries were constructed by the immunoSEQ multiplex PCR assay. The multiplex PCR relied on a mix of 60 forward primers for TCR Vbeta segments and 13 reverse primers for TCR Jbeta segments. Amplification of the CDR3 region of rearranged TCR beta genes was performed with a multiplex PCR assay on genomic DNA. On the Illumina HiSeq System, the amplified TCR beta libraries were sequenced as 87-base-pair reads. The published analysis was carried out like this. Across the 700 or so repertoires, a later analysis counted 75 million to 90 million unique TCR beta chains, roughly 11 million of which were shared by at least two donors. To remove PCR and sequencing errors, raw reads were error-corrected and collapsed into unique sequences using a nearest-neighbor algorithm that merged closely related sequences. Alignment of CDR3 sequences to IMGT reference sequences was used to assign V, D and J gene segments. For a sequence to be retained, a match of at least six nucleotides was required to both a V gene segment and a J gene segment. Rearrangements were called productive when the CDR3 lacked stop codons and stayed in frame with V and J; all others were non-productive. Following IMGT convention, CDR3 was defined as the stretch from the second conserved V-encoded cysteine up to the conserved J-encoded phenylalanine. In an earlier analysis of 500 to 650 of the donors, sequences lacking an unambiguous match to a single V gene segment were excluded. An earlier analysis of approximately 590 of the donors called V segments functional above 56.7% productive rearrangements and segregating when the between-donor standard deviation exceeded 5%. A statistical classification framework was built for diagnosing cytomegalovirus status from the catalog of TCR beta chain sequences. In a later analysis, TCR nucleotide sequences were compared against IMGT/GENE-DB human TR gene sequences so that V and J genes could be assigned. The TCRdist pipeline was used in a later analysis to assign CDR3 sequences and most-parsimonious VDJ recombination scenarios. A later analysis defined each TCR beta chain by its CDR3 amino acid sequence plus V-gene family, and excluded reads lacking a unique V-gene family. As a way to deal with suspected cross-contamination and a sequencing artifact, a later analysis dropped 500 to 700 nucleotide sequences that were highly shared and had low generation probability. A later analysis calculated a clonal expansion index for each public chain from normalized within-repertoire ranks of inferred template counts. In a later analysis, generation probabilities were computed with a VDJ recombination model fitted to out-of-frame rearrangements, and the resulting probabilities were checked against IGoR. Hypergeometric tests were used in a later analysis to score TCR-TCR, TCR-HLA and TCR-CMV co-occurrence, with a repertoire-size bias correction applied to the TCR pairs. In a later analysis, false discovery rates were estimated by permuting HLA or CMV assignments 20 times. In a later analysis, co-occurring TCRs were grouped using DBSCAN, with TCRdist sequence similarity added in when clustering inside HLA-allele-positive subsets. Repertoires with fewer than 30,000 or more than 120,000 public chains were left out of co-occurrence clustering, as were about 5 repertoires with anomalous nucleotide sharing. TCRdb limited this immuneACCESS table to in-frame rearrangements with V and J called. A share of clones is missing; checked studies link under half to unresolved V genes, and the rest is unexplained. V and J calls and clone size follow that table, whereas D and trimming were derived from the DNA. The sample table holds about 180,000 clones, of which roughly 77% were seen once. In total, the top ten clones hold 1.9% of the sample.

There are a few counts of this clone. The target of this receptor is not known. No much larger clonotype is one base removed from it; base qualities were not supplied. This sequence uses TRBV15 and TRBJ2-1; TRBD2 agrees with 9 junctional bases. The receptor's source is a woman between 25 and 40 years old in good health and CMV-seronegative. Material: PBMCs. The base sequence is TGTGCCACCAGCAAAGGTAGGGCTAGCGGGGACAATGAGCAGTTCTTC. This sequence encodes CATSKGRASGDNEQFF. Outside the CDR3, residues come from the reference TRBV15 and TRBJ2-1 proteins, so the full variable domain is: DAMVIQNPRYQVTQFGKPVTLSCSQTLNHNVMYWYQQKSSQAPKLLFHYYDKDFNNEADTPDNFQSRRPNTSFCFLDIRSPGLGDTAMYLCATSKGRASGDNEQFFGPGTRLTVL.